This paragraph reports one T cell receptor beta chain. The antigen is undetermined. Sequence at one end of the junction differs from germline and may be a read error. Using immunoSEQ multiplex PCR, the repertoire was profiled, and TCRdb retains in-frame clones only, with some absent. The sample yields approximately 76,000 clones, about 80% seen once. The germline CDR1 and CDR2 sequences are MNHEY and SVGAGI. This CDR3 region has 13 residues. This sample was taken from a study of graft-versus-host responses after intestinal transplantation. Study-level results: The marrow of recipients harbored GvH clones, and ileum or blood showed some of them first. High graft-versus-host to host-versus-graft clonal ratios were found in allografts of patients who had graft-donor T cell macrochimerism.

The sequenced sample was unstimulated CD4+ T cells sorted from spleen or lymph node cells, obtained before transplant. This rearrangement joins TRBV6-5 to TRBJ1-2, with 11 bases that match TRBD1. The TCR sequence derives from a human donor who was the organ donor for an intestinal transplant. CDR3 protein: CAGSFGTGGGYTF. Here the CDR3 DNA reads TGTGCCGGCAGCTTCGGGACAGGGGGTGGCTACACCTTC.